Detailed here is one T cell receptor (beta chain). No antigen is known for it. This sample stems from a study of Ad26.COV2.S vaccination and SARS-CoV-2 variants. Study at large: Doses of Ad26.COV2.S were injected into muscle once or twice, 56 days apart.

CDR3 length equals 14 residues. The germline V gene has CDR1 LGHNA and CDR2 YSLEER. Trimming at V came to 4 bases and at J to 7 bases, leaving 4 bases not matched to a gene. Generated by immunoSEQ multiplex PCR, the TCRdb table keeps only in-frame clones and is missing some. Here the sample spans more than 350,000 clones, 75% to 95% being singletons. The study, taken as a whole, reports: Placebo recipients and vaccine recipients were similar in non-spike TCR breadth. Reportedly, after vaccination the spike-specific CD8+ and CD4+ T cell responses displayed substantial breadth.

Treatment of the sample: around 19 received Ad26.COV2.S at low or high dose, single or two shots; about 5 received placebo; per-sample allocation not given. The samples date from day 63 after the first vaccine or placebo injection. Based in Boston, the donor was an adult of 18-55 years. Here the sequenced sample was peripheral blood, taken in a trial of Ad26.COV2.S vaccine versus placebo. The sequence came from a person aged 18-60 years who received the Ad26.COV2.S COVID-19 vaccine or a placebo. This chain uses TRBV4-3 with TRBJ2-7; 13 nucleotides match TRBD2. In DNA form, the CDR3 reads TGCGCCAGCAGCCTTACTAGCGGGAGGGGAGAGCAGTACTTC. Translating gives CASSLTSGRGEQYF.